A selection of T cell receptor beta chains follows, all from one sample in a study of T cell responses to AZD1222 COVID-19 vaccine. The repertoire was sequenced with immunoSEQ multiplex PCR; TCRdb's copy has only in-frame clones and lacks some. The data contain roughly 190,000 clones, roughly 92% of them singletons. The material sequenced was peripheral blood, taken 28 days after the second AZD1222 dose. Source of these receptors: an adult who received the AZD1222 COVID-19 vaccine. Each CDR3 is given without its conserved first and last residue.

V gene: TRBV5-1; CDR3 length: 16; CDR3 protein: ASSNDRRGSSYNSPLH
V gene: TRBV10-3; CDR3 length: 11; CDR3 protein: AITSGASYEQY
V gene: TRBV7-2; CDR3 length: 16; CDR3 protein: ASSLYGGTGREDLEQY
V gene: TRBV14; CDR3 length: 11; CDR3 protein: ASSQQLYNEQF
V gene: TRBV5-1; CDR3 length: 11; CDR3 protein: ASSLDDRVRAF
V gene: TRBV29-1; CDR3 length: 9; CDR3 protein: SVRGTWEQF
V gene: TRBV21-1; CDR3 length: 10; CDR3 protein: AITTGYYGYT
V gene: TRBV9; CDR3 length: 13; CDR3 protein: ASSAGLAGGNEQF
V gene: TRBV28; CDR3 length: 13; CDR3 protein: ASSFKGLMNTEAF
V gene: TRBV7-2; CDR3 length: 12; CDR3 protein: ASSLGGSDYEQY
V gene: TRBV19; CDR3 length: 13; CDR3 protein: ASSIGQGVGEKLF